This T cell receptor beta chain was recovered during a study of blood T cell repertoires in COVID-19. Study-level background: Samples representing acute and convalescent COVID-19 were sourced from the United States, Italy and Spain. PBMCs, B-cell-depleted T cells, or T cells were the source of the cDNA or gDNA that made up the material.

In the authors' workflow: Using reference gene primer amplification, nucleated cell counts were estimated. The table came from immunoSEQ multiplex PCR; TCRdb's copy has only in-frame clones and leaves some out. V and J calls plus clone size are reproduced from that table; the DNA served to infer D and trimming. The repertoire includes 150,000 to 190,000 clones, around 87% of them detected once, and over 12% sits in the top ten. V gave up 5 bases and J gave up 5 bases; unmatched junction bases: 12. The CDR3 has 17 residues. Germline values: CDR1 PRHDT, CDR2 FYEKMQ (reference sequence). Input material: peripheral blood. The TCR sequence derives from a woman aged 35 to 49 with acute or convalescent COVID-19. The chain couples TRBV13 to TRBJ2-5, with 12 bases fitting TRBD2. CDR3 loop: CASSVGGLAGTPETQYF. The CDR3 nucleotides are TGTGCCAGCAGCGTGGGCGGACTAGCGGGAACACCGGAGACCCAGTACTTC.